This T cell receptor (beta chain) was found in a study of blood T cell repertoires in COVID-19. This CDR3 comprises 14 residues. The germline V gene encodes CDR1 MNHEY and CDR2 SVGAGI. V shed 6 bases and J shed 4 bases, with 16 bases lying between them. Original methodology: Estimates of nucleated cell counts were drawn from the amplification of reference gene primers. Sequenced by immunoSEQ multiplex PCR; TCRdb stores in-frame clones only, minus some. Clonal size and the V and J genes are those of that table, whereas D and trimming came from the DNA. The data contain about 220,000 clones, around 85% of them seen just once; the ten biggest clones take up approximately 1.4%.

This receptor was identified in a woman between 40 and 50 years old with acute COVID-19. The genes are TRBV6-5 and TRBJ2-7; weak D call: TRBD2 (6 bases). Sequenced: PBMCs or T cells enriched from blood (not recorded which). CDR3 DNA: TGTGCCAGCAGAGCCCGCGGGGAGCGGTACGAGCAGTACTTC. Protein: CASRARGERYEQYF.